The 23 T cell receptor beta chains listed next were all sequenced from one sample in a study of vaccination and CD4 T cells after COVID-19. Oncomine TCR Beta short-read sequencing was applied to DNA from cultured CD4+ T cells. TCRdb independently ran MiXCR on the PCR reads; one entry per CDR3 protein. The sample holds tens of thousands of distinct CDR3 sequences, around half seen once. Specified treatment: approximately nine-day PBMC culture with coronavirus spike peptide pools or control peptides (ViraFEST assay). These receptors' antigens are unknown. Sequenced: CD4+ T cells from blood, cultured in vitro. The receptor source for this set is a human donor who had recovered from COVID-19.

This clonotype was detected only a few times. The V and J genes are TRBV2 and TRBJ2-1; D is ambiguous. CDR1 and CDR2 (germline): SNHLY, FYNNEI. Between the trimmed V and J ends, which lost 6 bases and 0 bases, there was a span of 9 bases. The CDR3 has 14 amino acids. The CDR3 sequence is CASRGHYSYNEQFF. The CDR3 region has the DNA TGTGCCAGCAGAGGGCATTACTCCTACAATGAGCAGTTCTTC.

This clonotype showed up just a few times. DNA for the CDR3: TGCAGTGCTCCGGATCCGACAGCGCCAAACTATGGCTACACCTTC. Protein product: CSAPDPTAPNYGYTF. The V and J genes are TRBV20-1 and TRBJ1-2; D might be TRBD1 (5 bases). Trimming cost V 5 bases and J 2 bases, with 18 bases left between them. This CDR3 spans 15 amino acids. Germline assignment: CDR1 DFQATT and CDR2 SNEGSKA (reference sequence).

This chain connects TRBV5-5 to TRBJ2-3; unclear D gene. The CDR3 is 14 amino acids. Trimming took 0 bases from V and 2 from J, leaving 7 bases between them. The germline V gene has CDR1 SGHKS and CDR2 YYEKEE (reference sequence). CDR3 coding DNA: TGTGCCAGCAGCTTGGATGAGGTCACAGATACGCAGTATTTT. Its translation: CASSLDEVTDTQYF.

This chain connects TRBV7-2 to TRBJ2-1; D perhaps matches TRBD1 (6 bases). The CDR3 extends over 15 amino acids. Germline lookup yields CDR1 SGHTA and CDR2 FQGNSA. The V end was cut by 2 bases, the J end by 1 base, with 9 bases between. The CDR3 DNA sequence: TGTGCCAGCAGCTTATACCAGGGGTCCTACAATGAGCAGTTCTTC. This encodes CASSLYQGSYNEQFF.

The CDR3 is CATSVDRGSYNEQFF. Written as DNA, the CDR3 is TGTGCCACCAGTGTGGACAGGGGATCCTACAATGAGCAGTTCTTC. The genes are TRBV24-1 and TRBJ2-1, with TRBD1 identical over 9 bases. Germline V gives CDR1 KGHDR, CDR2 SFDVKD. This CDR3 has 15 amino acids. The V and J ends lost 5 bases and 1 base, in that order; junction bases with no gene match: 2.

J is TRBJ1-1 and V is TRBV9, with a tentative D call TRBD1 (5 bases). The CDR3 sequence is 13 residues long. CDR1 SGDLS and CDR2 YYNGEE come from the germline V gene. Trimming cost V 3 bases and J 1 base, with 7 bases left between them. The chain's CDR3 is CASSETANTEAFF. In DNA form, the CDR3 reads TGTGCCAGCAGCGAGACAGCGAACACTGAAGCTTTCTTT. The full variable domain, rest sourced from reference TRBV9 and TRBJ1-1, is DSGVTQTPKHLITATGQRVTLRCSPRSGDLSVYWYQQSLDQGLQFLIQYYNGEERAKGNILERFSAQQFPDLHSELNLSSLELGDSALYFCASSETANTEAFFGQGTRLTVV.

This chain connects TRBV5-1 to TRBJ1-2; D is ambiguous. Germline V gene lookup returns CDR1 SGHRS and CDR2 YFSETQ. V lost 0 bases to trimming and J lost 10 bases, with 7 bases between them. The CDR3 has 11 amino acids. CDR3 bases: TGCGCCAGCAGCTTGGAGGGTACCTACACCTTC. Translation gives CASSLEGTYTF.

As regards this clonotype: Relative to the germline gene, one junction end is altered; a read error may explain this. The gene calls are TRBV6-1 and TRBJ2-6; D gene unclear. Germline V gene data show CDR1 as MNHNS and CDR2 as SASEGT. The CDR3 spans 14 residues. The CDR3 DNA reads as TGTGCCAGCAGTGAAGCGAGTGGGACCAACGTCCTGACTTTC. Amino acid sequence: CASSEASGTNVLTF.

This clonotype occurred a few times. The junction and the germline gene differ at one end; a read error may be behind it. The chain employs TRBV7-7 and TRBJ2-5; D gene unclear. Germline V lookup: CDR1 SSHAT, CDR2 FNYEAQ (reference sequence). This CDR3 has 13 amino acids. CDR3 sequence (DNA): TGTGCTAGCAGCTTATCTGACGGGGAGACCCAGTACTTC. As protein: CASSLSDGETQYF.

J is TRBJ2-3 and V is TRBV10-3; 9 nucleotides agree with TRBD1. Losses at the gene ends were 2 bases for V and 7 bases for J; bases not matched to a gene: 4. The CDR3 has 14 amino acids. Germline V gene sequence: CDR1 ENHRY, CDR2 SYGVKD. CDR3 sequence: CAISEGDRANTQYF. CDR3 bases: TGTGCCATCAGTGAGGGGGACAGGGCGAATACGCAGTATTTT.

This clonotype showed up just once. J is TRBJ1-2 and V is TRBV6-1; D perhaps matches TRBD1 (6 bases). The germline gives CDR1 MNHNS, CDR2 SASEGT. CDR3 size: 13 residues. V was pared by 5 bases and J by 1 base, with 8 bases between. The CDR3 DNA follows: TGTGCCAGCAGTATGGACAGTAACTATGGCTACACCTTC. It encodes CASSMDSNYGYTF.

The chain recombines TRBV7-3 with TRBJ1-6; no clear D. The germline V and J ends were trimmed by 2 bases and 7 bases, with 9 bases remaining between them. CDR1 is SGHTA and CDR2 is FQGTGA in the germline V gene. This CDR3 is built from 14 residues. CDR3 sequence (DNA): TGTGCCAGCAGCTTAGGGAGTGTAAATTCACCCCTCCACTTT. It is translated as CASSLGSVNSPLHF. Based on the CDR3 plus reference TRBV7-3 and TRBJ1-6, the full variable domain is GAGVSQTPSNKVTEKGKYVELRCDPISGHTALYWYRQSLGQGPEFLIYFQGTGAADDSGLPNDRFFAVRPEGSVSTLKIQRTERGDSAVYLCASSLGSVNSPLHFGNGTRLTVT.

The chain uses TRBV19 and TRBJ1-5; D gene ambiguous. This CDR3 comprises 14 residues. The V gene lost 6 bases and the J gene lost 5 bases, with 14 bases spanning the gap. Germline V gives CDR1 LNHDA, CDR2 SQIVND (reference sequence). The CDR3 DNA reads as TGTGCCAGTAGCCCATCCTGGCGCGATCAGCCCCAGCATTTT. This gives the protein CASSPSWRDQPQHF.

This chain uses TRBV2 with TRBJ1-3, with 8 nucleotides matching TRBD1. The J segment lost 7 bases and the V segment lost 1 base, leaving 0 bases of the junction unmatched. The CDR3 totals 13 residues. Germline values: CDR1 SNHLY, CDR2 FYNNEI. The CDR3 nucleotides are TGTGCCAGCAGTGAAGACAGGGGGAACACCATATATTTT. Translating gives CASSEDRGNTIYF.

V and J are TRBV27 and TRBJ2-1; no clear D gene. CDR3 length equals 15 residues. CDR1 and CDR2 from the germline V gene are MNHEY and SMNVEV (reference sequence). Trimming stripped 1 base from V and 0 bases from J, with 7 bases between. The CDR3: CASSLYGDSYNEQFF. CDR3 nucleotide sequence: TGTGCCAGCAGTTTATATGGCGACTCCTACAATGAGCAGTTCTTC.

The chain recombines TRBV10-3 with TRBJ1-2; a weak D match, TRBD1 (6 bases). Germline loops: CDR1 ENHRY, CDR2 SYGVKD. This CDR3 region has 19 residues. The V and J ends lost 0 bases and 1 base respectively, with 21 bases between them. CDR3 amino acids: CAISESTSGVSLLNYGYTF. In DNA, the CDR3 is TGTGCCATCAGTGAGTCGACTTCAGGGGTCTCGCTCCTTAACTATGGCTACACCTTC.

Only a few counts were recorded for this clonotype. This chain uses TRBV7-8 with TRBJ1-5, with 7 bases identical to TRBD1. V lost 5 bases, J lost 6 bases, and 10 bases stayed unmatched. CDR1 and CDR2 (germline): SGHVS, FQNEAQ. The CDR3 covers 15 residues. In DNA, the CDR3 is TGTGCCAGCAGCCCTCGGGGAGGGGGCATTCAGCCCCAGCATTTT. Protein: CASSPRGGGIQPQHF.

The chain carries TRBV27 and TRBJ2-2; unclear D gene. The germline V and J ends were trimmed by 1 base and 5 bases, with 5 bases remaining between them. This CDR3 region has 13 residues. Germline assignment: CDR1 MNHEY and CDR2 SMNVEV (reference sequence). CDR3 nucleotide sequence: TGTGCCAGCAGTTTATACAGTACCGGGGAGCTGTTTTTT. Its translation is CASSLYSTGELFF.

This clonotype was recorded a few times. This chain connects TRBV27 to TRBJ1-6; tentatively, D is TRBD1 (5 bases). The germline V and J ends were trimmed by 5 bases and 7 bases, with 12 bases remaining between them. This CDR3 is built from 14 residues. In germline, CDR1 is MNHEY, CDR2 SMNVEV (reference sequence). In DNA form, the CDR3 reads TGTGCCAGCAGTCGGGGGACGGCGAATTCACCCCTCCACTTT. This sequence encodes CASSRGTANSPLHF.

This chain uses TRBV5-8 with TRBJ1-2, with TRBD1 matching over 7 bases. CDR1 and CDR2 (germline): SGHTS, YDEGEE. The CDR3 length is 14 residues. J was trimmed by 8 bases and V by 2 bases; bases with no gene match: 9. CDR3 residues: CASSLDRGRKGYTF. The CDR3 DNA reads as TGTGCCAGCAGCTTAGATAGGGGGCGTAAAGGCTACACCTTC.

V usage is TRBV19 and J usage is TRBJ1-1; 11 bases line up with TRBD1. Germline lookup yields CDR1 LNHDA and CDR2 SQIVND (reference sequence). J gave up 3 bases and V 4 bases, and 10 bases lay outside the gene matches. The CDR3 has 17 residues. CDR3 sequence: CASSTPYPGQGDTEAFF. The DNA for the CDR3 is TGTGCCAGTAGTACCCCATATCCGGGACAGGGGGACACTGAAGCTTTCTTT.

The V and J genes are TRBV7-3 and TRBJ2-3, with 7 bases lining up with TRBD2. Germline lookup yields CDR1 SGHTA and CDR2 FQGTGA. V shed 1 base, J shed 6 bases, and the junction held 7 bases outside the gene matches. The CDR3 is made up of 15 amino acids. This chain's CDR3 is CASSLSRTRWDTQYF. The CDR3 DNA sequence: TGTGCCAGCAGCTTAAGCCGGACTAGATGGGATACGCAGTATTTT.

The genes are TRBV18 and TRBJ1-1; D is unclear. There are 13 residues in the CDR3. CDR1 and CDR2 from the germline V gene are KGHSH and LQKENI. V lost 5 bases and J lost 1, with 8 bases in between. The CDR3 DNA sequence: TGTGCCAGCTCAGCGGGCCGGAACACTGAAGCTTTCTTT. It is translated as CASSAGRNTEAFF.